One and the same sample provided the 12 T cell receptor beta chains below, sequenced in a study of T cells in Graves' hyperthyroidism and ophthalmopathy. There were TCR beta CDR3 regions amplified from RNA transcripts. HTBI primers were used for first-round RT-PCR of the TCR CDR3. TCRdb re-called the multiplex PCR reads through MiXCR, storing one row per CDR3 protein. Of hundreds of thousands of distinct CDR3 sequences detected, approximately 14% appear once; the ten largest clones hold 5.8%. Sequencing used blood. All receptors come from a woman in her twenties or thirties with Graves' hyperthyroidism that later progressed to Graves' ophthalmopathy.

This clonotype came up many times. This sequence joins TRBV19 and TRBJ2-2; no clear D. The CDR3 consists of 17 residues. Germline V gives CDR1 LNHDA, CDR2 SQIVND (reference sequence). The V gene lost 4 bases and the J gene lost 2 bases, with 17 bases spanning the gap. CDR3 DNA sequence: TGTGCCAGTAGTACCTCACCCCCCTCAGTAAACACCGGGGAGCTGTTTTTT. It codes for CASSTSPPSVNTGELFF.

This chain links TRBV20-1 with TRBJ1-5; 10 bases align to TRBD1. In germline, CDR1 is DFQATT, CDR2 SNEGSKA (reference sequence). CDR3 length: 14 residues. V lost 5 bases and J lost 5; bases outside the gene matches: 6. The CDR3 DNA is TGCAGTGCTCCCGAAGGACAGGGGGATCAGCCCCAGCATTTT. It is translated as CSAPEGQGDQPQHF.

This clonotype showed up many times. The chain is built from TRBV2 and TRBJ1-6; TRBD1 might be the D (5 bases). Germline CDR1 reads SNHLY; CDR2 reads FYNNEI. V was trimmed by 8 bases and J by 3 bases, leaving 8 bases between them. The CDR3 is 13 residues long. The CDR3 spells CASGTDYNSPLHF. CDR3 in DNA: TGTGCCAGCGGGACGGACTATAATTCACCCCTCCACTTT.

The rearrangement joins TRBV4-2 to TRBJ2-1; D is possibly TRBD2 (5 bases). Trimming pared 1 base from V and 3 bases from J, leaving 13 bases between. This CDR3 has 16 amino acids. Germline V gene lookup returns CDR1 LGHNA and CDR2 YNFKEQ. The CDR3, as DNA: TGTGCCAGCAGCCAAGGAGAGCGGCCAGACTACAATGAGCAGTTCTTC. As protein: CASSQGERPDYNEQFF.

This clonotype was observed at least ten times. The chain carries TRBV7-2 and TRBJ1-1, with TRBD1 matching over 8 bases. The CDR3 is 14 amino acids. Germline loops: CDR1 SGHTA, CDR2 FQGNSA. After removal of 2 bases from V and 8 bases from J, the junction contained 7 bases not matched to a gene. The CDR3 DNA reads TGTGCCAGCAGCTTACTCGGGACAGGTCTCGAAGCTTTCTTT. This codes for CASSLLGTGLEAFF.

To note about this clonotype: One end of the junction is discordant with germline, which a read error may explain. V usage is TRBV11-2 and J usage is TRBJ2-7, with D possibly being TRBD1 (6 bases). The V gene's germline CDR1 is SGHAT and CDR2 FQNNGV. The CDR3 has 12 residues. The CDR3 nucleotides read TGTGCCAGCAGCTTAACGGGTCTCCCAGGGGACTTC. It encodes CASSLTGLPGDF.

This clonotype has more than one count but fewer than ten. Sequence at one end of the junction differs from germline and may be a read error. The chain employs TRBV4-1 and TRBJ2-7; D possibly matches TRBD1 or TRBD2 (6 bases each). CDR3 length: 15 residues. Germline V CDR1 and CDR2: MGHRA, YSYEKL. The CDR3 region has the DNA TGCACCAGCAGCCAAGAGGGGGGTCCCGGCTACGAGCAGTACTTC. This encodes CTSSQEGGPGYEQYF.

In its sample, this clonotype was seen many times. V is TRBV12-3 or TRBV12-4 and J is TRBJ2-1, with 8 bases fitting TRBD1. Trimming at V came to 4 bases and at J to 3 bases, leaving 5 bases not matched to a gene. CDR3 size: 15 residues. CDR3 region: CASSSWDRLYNEQFF. For the CDR3, the DNA is TGTGCCAGCAGTTCCTGGGACAGGCTCTACAATGAGCAGTTCTTC.

This clonotype was counted only a few times. The chain combines TRBV7-9 with TRBJ2-4; D not resolved. Germline V lookup: CDR1 SEHNR, CDR2 FQNEAQ (reference sequence). The CDR3 is 13 residues long. The V and J ends lost 1 base and 2 bases respectively, with 3 bases between them. The CDR3 loop is CASSLESKNIQYF. The CDR3 coding sequence is TGTGCCAGCAGCTTAGAGTCCAAAAACATTCAGTACTTC.

This clonotype was counted at least ten times. J is TRBJ2-3 and V is TRBV7-2; the D call may be TRBD1 or TRBD2 (6 bases each). CDR1 is SGHTA and CDR2 is FQGNSA in the germline V gene. The CDR3 is 17 residues long. Between the trimmed V and J ends, which lost 4 bases and 1 base, there was a span of 18 bases. CDR3 region: CASSSTGQRRGTDTQYF. Written as DNA, the CDR3 is TGTGCCAGCAGCTCGACAGGTCAGCGGAGGGGCACAGATACGCAGTATTTT.

A single count supports this clonotype. CDR3 amino acids: CASSLSGFGGYTF. The CDR3 DNA reads as TGTGCCAGCAGCTTATCAGGGTTTGGGGGCTACACCTTC. The J gene is TRBJ1-2, the V gene TRBV7-2; D might be TRBD1 (5 bases). Per germline, CDR1 SGHTA and CDR2 FQGNSA. Trimming shortened V by 2 bases and J by 8 bases, and 12 bases separated the two germline ends. The CDR3 length is 13 residues.

Ten or more counts support this clonotype. This rearrangement joins TRBV9 to TRBJ2-1; D could derive from TRBD1 or TRBD2 (5 bases each). CDR1 and CDR2 from the germline V gene are SGDLS and YYNGEE. Trimming removed 1 base at V and 9 bases at J, with 14 bases between. This CDR3 comprises 14 residues. CDR3 protein: CASSVRDLEGEQFF. The CDR3 DNA reads as TGTGCCAGCAGCGTACGGGACCTCGAGGGTGAGCAGTTCTTC. Variable domain in full (rest from reference TRBV9 and TRBJ2-1): DSGVTQTPKHLITATGQRVTLRCSPRSGDLSVYWYQQSLDQGLQFLIQYYNGEERAKGNILERFSAQQFPDLHSELNLSSLELGDSALYFCASSVRDLEGEQFFGPGTRLTVL.